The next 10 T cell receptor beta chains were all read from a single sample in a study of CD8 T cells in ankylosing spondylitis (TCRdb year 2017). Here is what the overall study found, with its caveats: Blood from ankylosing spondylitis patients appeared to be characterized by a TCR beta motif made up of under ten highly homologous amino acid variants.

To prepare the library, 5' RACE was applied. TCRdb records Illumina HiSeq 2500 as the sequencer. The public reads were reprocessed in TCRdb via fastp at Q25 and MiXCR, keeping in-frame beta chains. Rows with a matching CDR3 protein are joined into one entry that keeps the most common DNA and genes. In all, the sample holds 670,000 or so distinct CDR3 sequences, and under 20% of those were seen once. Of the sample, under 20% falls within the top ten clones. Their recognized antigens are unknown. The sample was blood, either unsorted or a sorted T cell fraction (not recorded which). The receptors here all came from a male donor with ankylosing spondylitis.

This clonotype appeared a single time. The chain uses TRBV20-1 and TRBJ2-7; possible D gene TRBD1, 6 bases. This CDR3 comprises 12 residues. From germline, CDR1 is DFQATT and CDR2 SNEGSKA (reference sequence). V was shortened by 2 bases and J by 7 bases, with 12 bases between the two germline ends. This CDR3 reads CSARPARGEQYF. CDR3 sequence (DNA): TGCAGTGCTAGACCGGCCAGGGGAGAGCAGTACTTC.

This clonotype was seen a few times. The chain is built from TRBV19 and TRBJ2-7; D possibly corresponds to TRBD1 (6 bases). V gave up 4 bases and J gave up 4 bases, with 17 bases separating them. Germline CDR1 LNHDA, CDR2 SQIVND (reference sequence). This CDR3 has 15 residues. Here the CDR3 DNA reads TGTGCCAGTAGTACAGGGGCCGAATTTGGTTACGAGCAGTACTTC. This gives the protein CASSTGAEFGYEQYF.

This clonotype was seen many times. For the CDR3, the DNA is TGTGCCAGCAGCCCCCAAGGGGGGAGCACAGATACGCAGTATTTT. Protein sequence: CASSPQGGSTDTQYF. The gene calls are TRBV7-2 and TRBJ2-3; D may correspond to TRBD1 or TRBD2 (6 bases each). CDR1 is SGHTA and CDR2 is FQGNSA in the germline V gene. Trimming removed 5 bases from V and 0 bases from J, with 12 bases in between. The CDR3 extends over 15 amino acids. Using reference TRBV7-2 and TRBJ2-3 for the parts outside the CDR3, the full variable domain is GAGVSQSPSNKVTEKGKDVELRCDPISGHTALYWYRQSLGQGLEFLIYFQGNSAPDKSGLPSDRFSAERTGGSVSTLTIQRTQQEDSAVYLCASSPQGGSTDTQYFGPGTRLTVL.

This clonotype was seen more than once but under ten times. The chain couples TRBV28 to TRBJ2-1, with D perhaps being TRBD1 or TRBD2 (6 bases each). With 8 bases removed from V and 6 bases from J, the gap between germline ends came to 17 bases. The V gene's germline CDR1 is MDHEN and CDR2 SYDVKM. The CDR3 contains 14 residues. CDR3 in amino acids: CASCVGGPGNEQFF. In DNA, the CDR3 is TGTGCCAGCTGCGTGGGGGGCCCAGGCAATGAGCAGTTCTTC.

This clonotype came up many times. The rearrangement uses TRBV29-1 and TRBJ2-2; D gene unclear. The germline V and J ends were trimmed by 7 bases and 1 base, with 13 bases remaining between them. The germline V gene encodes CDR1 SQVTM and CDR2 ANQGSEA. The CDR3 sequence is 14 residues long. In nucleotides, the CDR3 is TGCAGCGCATGGGGTGGGGAGAACACCGGGGAGCTGTTTTTT. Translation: CSAWGGENTGELFF.

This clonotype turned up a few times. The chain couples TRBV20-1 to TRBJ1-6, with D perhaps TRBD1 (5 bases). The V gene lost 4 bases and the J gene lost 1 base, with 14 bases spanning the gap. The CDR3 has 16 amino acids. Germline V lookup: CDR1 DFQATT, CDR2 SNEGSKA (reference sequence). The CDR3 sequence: CSAKDPRTSYNSPLHF. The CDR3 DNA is TGCAGTGCTAAGGACCCCCGGACATCCTATAATTCACCCCTCCACTTT.

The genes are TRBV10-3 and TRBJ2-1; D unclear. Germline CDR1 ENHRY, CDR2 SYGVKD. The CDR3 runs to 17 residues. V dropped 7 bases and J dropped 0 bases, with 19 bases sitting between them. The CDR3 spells CAIITRWILSSYNEQFF. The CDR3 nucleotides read TGTGCCATCATTACCAGGTGGATACTTAGCTCCTACAATGAGCAGTTCTTC.

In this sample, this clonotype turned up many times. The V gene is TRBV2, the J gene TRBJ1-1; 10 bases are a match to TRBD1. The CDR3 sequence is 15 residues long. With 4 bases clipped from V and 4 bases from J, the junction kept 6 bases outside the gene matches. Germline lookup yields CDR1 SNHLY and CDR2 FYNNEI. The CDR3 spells CASSGQGASFTEAFF. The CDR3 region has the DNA TGTGCCAGCAGTGGACAGGGGGCGAGTTTCACTGAAGCTTTCTTT.

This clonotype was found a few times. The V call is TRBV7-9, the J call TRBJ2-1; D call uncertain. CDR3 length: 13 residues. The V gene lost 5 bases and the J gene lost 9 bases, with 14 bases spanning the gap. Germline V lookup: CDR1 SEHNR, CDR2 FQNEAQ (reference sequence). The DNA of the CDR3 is TGTGCCAGCAGCATCAGCCCTACTGGTGAGCAGTTCTTC. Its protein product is CASSISPTGEQFF.

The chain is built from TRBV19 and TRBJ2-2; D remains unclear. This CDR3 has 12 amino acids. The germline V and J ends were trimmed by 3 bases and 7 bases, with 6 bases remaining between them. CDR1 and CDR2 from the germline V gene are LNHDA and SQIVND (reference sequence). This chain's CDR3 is CASSMVGGELFF. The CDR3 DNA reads TGTGCCAGTAGTATGGTCGGCGGGGAGCTGTTTTTT.